This TCR beta chain appears in the sequencing data of a study of memory CD4+ T cells and cytomegalovirus serostatus. V shed 5 bases and J 5 bases; nucleotides not matched to a gene: 6. Germline V gene data show CDR1 as SEHNR and CDR2 as FQNEAQ (reference sequence). The CDR3 has 16 residues. Some clones are missing from TCRdb's copy, which holds only in-frame ones; the method was immunoSEQ multiplex PCR. The sample includes about 57,000 clones, less than 85% of them seen just once. Single viable CD3+CD4+CD8-CD45RO+ cells were sorted as the memory CD4+ T cells. The genes are TRBV7-9 and TRBJ2-3, with 14 positions matching TRBD2. Sequencing was done on a sample of memory CD4+ T cells from blood. This clonotype was obtained from an adult in good health and CMV-seronegative. The CDR3 bases are TGTGCCAGCAGCGCGAGACTAGCGGGGGGGCAAGATACGCAGTATTTT. Encoded protein: CASSARLAGGQDTQYF.